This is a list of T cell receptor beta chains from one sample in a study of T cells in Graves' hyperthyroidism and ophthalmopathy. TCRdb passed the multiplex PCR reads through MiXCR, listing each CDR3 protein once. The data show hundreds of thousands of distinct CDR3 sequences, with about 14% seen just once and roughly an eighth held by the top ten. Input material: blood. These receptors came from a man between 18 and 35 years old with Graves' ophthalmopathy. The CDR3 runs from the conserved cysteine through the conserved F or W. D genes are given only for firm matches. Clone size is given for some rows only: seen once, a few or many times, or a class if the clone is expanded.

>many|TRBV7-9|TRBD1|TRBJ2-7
CASSPTEGQGARGEQYF
TGTGCCAGCAGCCCCACTGAGGGACAGGGGGCGCGAGGCGAGCAGTACTTC
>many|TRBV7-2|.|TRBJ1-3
CASSSPERGGLTGNTIYF
TGTGCCAGCAGCTCACCTGAGAGGGGGGGGTTGACTGGAAACACCATATATTTT
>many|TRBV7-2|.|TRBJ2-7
CASSRSDEQYF
TGTGCCAGCAGCCGATCGGACGAGCAGTACTTC
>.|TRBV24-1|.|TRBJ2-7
CATSDSKGGRGYEQYF
TGTGCCACCAGTGATTCCAAAGGGGGGCGAGGCTACGAGCAGTACTTC
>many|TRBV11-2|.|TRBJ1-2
CASSLADRTYYGYTF
TGTGCCAGCAGCTTAGCCGACAGGACTTACTATGGCTACACCTTC
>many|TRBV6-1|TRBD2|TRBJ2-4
CASRLAGAKNIQYF
TGTGCCAGCAGACTAGCGGGAGCCAAAAACATTCAGTACTTC
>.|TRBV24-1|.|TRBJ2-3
CATSDFNRETDTQYF
TGTGCCACCAGTGATTTTAACAGGGAAACAGATACGCAGTATTTT
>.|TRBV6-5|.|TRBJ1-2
CASSWSFGYTF
TGTGCCAGCAGTTGGAGTTTTGGCTACACCTTC
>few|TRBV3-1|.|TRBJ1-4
CASSQGVTNEKLFF
TGTGCCAGCAGCCAAGGGGTAACTAATGAAAAACTGTTTTTT
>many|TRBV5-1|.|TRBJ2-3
CASSPGGHTGTDTQYF
TGCGCCAGCAGCCCCGGGGGCCATACTGGCACAGATACGCAGTATTTT
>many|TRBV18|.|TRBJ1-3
CASSPSVDPGNTIYF
TGTGCCAGCTCACCGTCCGTTGATCCTGGAAACACCATATATTTT
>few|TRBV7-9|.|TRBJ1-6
CASSLGWTEGSPLHF
TGTGCCAGCAGCTTAGGATGGACCGAAGGTTCACCCCTCCACTTT
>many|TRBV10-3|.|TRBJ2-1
CATTRTSNNEQFF
TGTGCCACGACGAGGACCTCTAACAATGAGCAGTTCTTC
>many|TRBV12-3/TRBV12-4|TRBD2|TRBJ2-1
CASRWTSAPYNEQFF
TGTGCCAGCAGGTGGACTAGCGCGCCCTACAATGAGCAGTTCTTC
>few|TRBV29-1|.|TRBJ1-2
CSVEMGGSSYYGYTF
TGCAGCGTTGAAATGGGCGGCAGTAGCTACTATGGCTACACCTTC
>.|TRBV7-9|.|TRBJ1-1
CASSSSPGLWTEAFF
TGTGCCAGCAGCTCTTCCCCGGGACTATGGACTGAAGCTTTCTTT
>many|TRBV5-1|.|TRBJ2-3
CASNRGYTDTQYF
TGCGCCAGCAACCGGGGATACACAGATACGCAGTATTTT
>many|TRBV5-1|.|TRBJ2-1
CASLPGLNEQFF
TGCGCCAGCCTCCCCGGCCTCAATGAGCAGTTCTTC
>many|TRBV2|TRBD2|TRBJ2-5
CASSGGLAGGETQYF
TGTGCCAGCAGTGGGGGACTAGCGGGAGGAGAGACCCAGTACTTC
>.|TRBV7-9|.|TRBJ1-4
CASSPGAYEKLFF
TGTGCTAGCAGCCCGGGCGCTTATGAAAAACTGTTTTTT
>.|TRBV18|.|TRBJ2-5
CASSPPSPQETQYF
TGTGCCAGCTCACCACCGTCCCCCCAAGAGACCCAGTACTTC
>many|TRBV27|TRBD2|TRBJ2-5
CASSSTRGLVVETQYF
TGTGCCAGCAGTTCCACCCGGGGACTAGTTGTTGAGACCCAGTACTTC
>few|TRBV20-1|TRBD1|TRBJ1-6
CSPQGDNSPLHF
TGCAGTCCGCAGGGGGATAATTCACCCCTCCACTTT
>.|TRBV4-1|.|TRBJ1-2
CASSFGLIDRYGYTF
TGCGCCAGCAGCTTTGGATTAATTGACCGCTATGGCTACACCTTC
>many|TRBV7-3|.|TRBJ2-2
CASSTGRVGELFF
TGTGCCAGCAGCACCGGACGGGTCGGGGAGCTGTTTTTT
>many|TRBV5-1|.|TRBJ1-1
CASSLGHEYTEAFF
TGCGCCAGCAGCTTGGGACACGAATACACTGAAGCTTTCTTT
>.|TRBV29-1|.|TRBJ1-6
CSVKVSDNSPLHF
TGCAGCGTCAAAGTGTCAGATAATTCACCCCTCCACTTT
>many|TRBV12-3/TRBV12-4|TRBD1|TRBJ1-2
CASSFLTGDNYGYTF
TGTGCCAGCAGTTTCCTGACAGGGGACAACTATGGCTACACCTTC
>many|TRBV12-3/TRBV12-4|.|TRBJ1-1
CASSLYGGLEAFF
TGTGCCAGCAGTTTATACGGGGGGTTGGAAGCTTTCTTT
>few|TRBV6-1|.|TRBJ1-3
CASRHLWRDDHTIYF
TGTGCCAGCAGACACCTTTGGAGGGACGATCACACCATATATTTT
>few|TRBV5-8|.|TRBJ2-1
CASSLESRGLYNEQFF
TGTGCCAGCAGCTTGGAATCCAGGGGACTTTACAATGAGCAGTTCTTC
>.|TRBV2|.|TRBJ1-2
CASSEGEGSGYTF
TGTGCCAGCAGTGAGGGCGAGGGTAGTGGCTACACCTTC
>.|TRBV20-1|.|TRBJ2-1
CSAGGGENEQFF
TGCAGTGCCGGGGGAGGAGAGAATGAGCAGTTCTTC
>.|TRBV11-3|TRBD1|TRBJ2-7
CASSLYRGNEQYF
TGTGCCAGCAGCTTATACAGGGGGAACGAGCAGTACTTC
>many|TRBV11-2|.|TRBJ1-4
CASQPQGIGTNEKLFF
TGTGCCAGCCAACCACAGGGCATTGGAACTAATGAAAAACTGTTTTTT
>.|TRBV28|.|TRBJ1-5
CASSRPGLLRSNQPQHF
TGTGCCAGCAGTCGTCCGGGACTCCTGAGGTCAAATCAGCCCCAGCATTTT
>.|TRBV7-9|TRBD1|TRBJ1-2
CASSKKDRGYGYTF
TGTGCCAGCAGCAAGAAGGACAGGGGTTATGGCTACACCTTC
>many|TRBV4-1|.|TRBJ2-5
CASSQDLPGTQYF
TGCGCCAGCAGCCAAGATCTTCCGGGGACCCAGTACTTC
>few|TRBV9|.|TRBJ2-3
CASSVREGPPDTQYF
TGTGCCAGCAGCGTCAGAGAGGGCCCCCCAGATACGCAGTATTTT
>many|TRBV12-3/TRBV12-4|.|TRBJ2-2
CASSLDAGELFF
TGTGCCAGCAGTTTGGATGCCGGGGAGCTGTTTTTT
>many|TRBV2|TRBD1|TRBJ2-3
CASILTGGKDTQYF
TGTGCCAGCATTCTGACAGGGGGCAAAGATACGCAGTATTTT
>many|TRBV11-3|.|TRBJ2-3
CASSLAHSTDTQYF
TGTGCCAGCAGCTTAGCCCACTCCACAGATACGCAGTATTTT
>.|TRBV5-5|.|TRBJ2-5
CASSLQILETQYF
TGTGCCAGCAGCTTACAGATCCTAGAGACCCAGTACTTC
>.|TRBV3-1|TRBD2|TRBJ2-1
CASRTGLAGNEQFF
TGTGCCAGCAGAACAGGACTAGCGGGTAATGAGCAGTTCTTC
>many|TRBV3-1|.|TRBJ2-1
CASSQASREQFF
TGTGCCAGCAGCCAAGCAAGTCGTGAGCAGTTCTTC
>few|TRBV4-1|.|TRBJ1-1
CASSQPLVNTEAFF
TGCGCCAGCAGCCAACCTTTAGTGAACACTGAAGCTTTCTTT
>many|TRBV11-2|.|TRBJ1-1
CASSDRDNEAFF
TGTGCCAGCAGCGACCGGGACAACGAAGCTTTCTTT
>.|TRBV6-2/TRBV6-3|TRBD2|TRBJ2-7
CASSYHSRREGHEQYF
TGTGCCAGCAGTTACCATTCCCGGCGGGAGGGCCACGAGCAGTACTTC
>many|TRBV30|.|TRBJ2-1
CAWSVRRLDEQFF
TGTGCCTGGAGTGTACGGAGGTTGGATGAGCAGTTCTTC
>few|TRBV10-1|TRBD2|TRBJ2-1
CASSESRGGYNEQFF
TGCGCCAGCAGTGAAAGCCGGGGGGGGTACAATGAGCAGTTCTTC
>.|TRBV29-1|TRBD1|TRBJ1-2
CSAGGQNYGYTF
TGCAGCGCTGGGGGACAGAACTATGGCTACACCTTC
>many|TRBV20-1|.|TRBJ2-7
CSARDPDNSYEQYF
TGCAGTGCTAGGGATCCTGATAACTCCTACGAGCAGTACTTC
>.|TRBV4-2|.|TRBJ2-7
CASSQESDRFEQYF
TGTGCCAGCAGCCAAGAAAGCGACCGATTCGAGCAGTACTTC
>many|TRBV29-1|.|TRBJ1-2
CSVDRTESFDGYTF
TGCAGCGTTGACCGGACAGAGTCATTTGATGGCTACACCTTC
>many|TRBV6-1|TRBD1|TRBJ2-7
CASSEAGGQGAYEQYF
TGTGCCAGCAGTGAAGCGGGGGGACAGGGGGCCTACGAGCAGTACTTC
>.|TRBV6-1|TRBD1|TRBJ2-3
CASSVTDRGTQYF
TGTGCCAGCAGTGTCACGGACAGGGGTACGCAGTATTTT
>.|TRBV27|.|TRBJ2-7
CASSLYVQYF
TGTGCCAGCAGTTTATACGTGCAGTACTTC
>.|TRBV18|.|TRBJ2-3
CASSPLELSGGPDTQYF
TGTGCCAGCTCACCACTGGAGCTTTCAGGAGGCCCGGATACGCAGTATTTT
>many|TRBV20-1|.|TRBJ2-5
CSARLGGEVETQYF
TGCAGTGCTAGGCTAGGGGGAGAGGTAGAGACCCAGTACTTC
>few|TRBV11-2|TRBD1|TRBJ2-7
CASSPPVGDRGFYEQYF
TGTGCCAGCAGCCCACCAGTGGGGGACAGGGGGTTCTACGAGCAGTACTTC